This is a list of T cell receptor beta chains from one sample in a study of blood T cell repertoires in COVID-19. TCRdb's copy holds only in-frame clones and misses some; the assay was immunoSEQ multiplex PCR. In the table there are about 100,000 clones, about 91% of which are singletons. The sequencing sample was made of peripheral blood. The receptors here all came from a human donor with active COVID-19. The donor label of this sample is uncertain. Both conserved end residues are part of each CDR3. Fields, in order: clone size, J gene, D gene, V gene, CDR3 DNA, CDR3 protein. A D gene is named only where the DNA matches it firmly. Some rows have no size entry. The others give once, few or many, or a class for an expanded clone.

size: .; J: TRBJ2-2; D: .; V: TRBV24-1; DNA: TGTGCCACCAGTAGCTCAGGGCTGAACACCGGGGAGCTGTTTTTT; CDR3: CATSSSGLNTGELFF
size: .; J: TRBJ1-1; D: .; V: TRBV7-2; DNA: TGTGCCAGCAGCTTGGTTGTAGCTAACACTGAAGCTTTCTTT; CDR3: CASSLVVANTEAFF
size: few; J: TRBJ2-7; D: TRBD1; V: TRBV11-2; DNA: TGTGCCAGCAGCCCCCCGGGACAGCTAAGCGAGCAGTACTTC; CDR3: CASSPPGQLSEQYF
size: .; J: TRBJ2-7; D: TRBD1; V: TRBV13; DNA: TGTGCCAGCAGCCCAACAACCCTGGGACAGGGAGGGAAAAACGAGCAGTACTTC; CDR3: CASSPTTLGQGGKNEQYF
size: .; J: TRBJ1-2; D: .; V: TRBV27; DNA: TGTGCCAGCAGTTTTTCGGGGAACTATGGCTACACCTTC; CDR3: CASSFSGNYGYTF
size: once; J: TRBJ2-3; D: .; V: TRBV5-1; DNA: TGCGCCAGCGCGAGGGATTTTTCACAGATACGCGGTTTCACAGATACGCAGTATTTT; CDR3: CASARDFSQIRGFTDTQYF
size: .; J: TRBJ2-5; D: TRBD1; V: TRBV10-1; DNA: TGCGCCAGCAGTGACCAGGACAGGGGGGATGGCAAAGAGACCCAGTACTTC; CDR3: CASSDQDRGDGKETQYF
size: .; J: TRBJ1-2; D: .; V: TRBV20-1; DNA: TGCAGGGCCGGAGGAGGCTACACCTTC; CDR3: CRAGGGYTF
size: .; J: TRBJ2-7; D: TRBD2; V: TRBV7-2; DNA: TGTGCCAGCTGGGGGGGGGACCATTACGAGCAGTACTTC; CDR3: CASWGGDHYEQYF
size: .; J: TRBJ1-2; D: TRBD1; V: TRBV6-1; DNA: TGTGCCAGCAGTGAAAGACAGGGCTACTATGGCTACACCTTC; CDR3: CASSERQGYYGYTF
size: .; J: TRBJ2-1; D: .; V: TRBV10-3; DNA: TGTGCCATCAGTGAATCAGAGGAAGGGCAGTTCTTC; CDR3: CAISESEEGQFF
size: .; J: TRBJ2-7; D: TRBD1; V: TRBV28; DNA: TGTGCCAGCAGTACGCCGGGACAGGGGGCCTACGAGCAGTACTTC; CDR3: CASSTPGQGAYEQYF
size: .; J: TRBJ2-7; D: .; V: TRBV7-5; DNA: TGTGCCAGAAGCTTACCGGCCTGGGACAGCTCCTACGAGCAGTACTTC; CDR3: CARSLPAWDSSYEQYF
size: .; J: TRBJ2-3; D: TRBD2; V: TRBV7-9; DNA: TGTGCCAGCAGCTCACCGACGACTAGCGGGGGGGCCGGTACGCAGTATTTT; CDR3: CASSSPTTSGGAGTQYF
size: .; J: TRBJ1-1; D: TRBD1; V: TRBV12-3/TRBV12-4; DNA: TGTGCCAGCAGTCCGGACAGGGGGCTAGCTTTCTTT; CDR3: CASSPDRGLAFF